This TCR beta chain appears in the sequencing data of a study of vaccination effects on CD4 cells after COVID-19. V was trimmed by 2 bases and J by 4 bases, leaving 9 bases between them. Germline V CDR1 and CDR2: SGHAT, FQNNGV. The CDR3 spans 14 residues. Using immunoSEQ multiplex PCR, the repertoire was profiled, and TCRdb retains in-frame clones only, with some absent. The data hold 40,000 to 50,000 clones, with roughly 76% observed a single time. In the case of this clone: The target antigen is unknown.

Peptide-pool stimulation followed by sequencing identified expanded antigen-specific CD4+ clonotypes in the ViraFEST assay. With 9 to 11 days of culture completed, CD4+ T cells were isolated. Neither prior SARS-CoV-2 infection nor positive nucleocapsid antibodies were present in the vaccine recipients. It was with about 10 IU/ml IL-2 and approximately 10 ug/ml peptides that 1.5 million to 2 million PBMC per well were cultured. Cultures got half-medium changes with IL-2 on days 3 and 7. The receptor's source is a human donor who received a COVID-19 vaccine. The J gene is TRBJ1-3, the V gene TRBV11-2; D is uncertain. This specimen was CD4+ T cells from PBMCs cultured with HCoV-OC43 spike peptides, taken before COVID-19 vaccination. Subset: HCoV-OC43 spike overlapping peptide pool stimulation. For the CDR3, the DNA is TGTGCCAGCAGCTTATCGATCCGAGGAAACACCATATATTTT. Its protein is CASSLSIRGNTIYF.